This TCR beta chain came from a study of blood T cell repertoires in COVID-19. Looking at the study overall: Collection of acute and convalescent COVID-19 samples took place in the United States, Italy and Spain. The cDNA or gDNA used as material had been derived from T cells, B-cell-depleted T cells, or PBMCs.

Study processing details: Estimates of nucleated cell counts were drawn from the amplification of reference gene primers. This table comes from immunoSEQ multiplex PCR, and its TCRdb copy is limited to in-frame clones, with some not included. D and trimming come from the DNA, and the V and J calls and clone size come from that table. Among about 47,000 clones listed, 84% were seen once. Trimming stripped 4 bases from V and 1 base from J, with 13 bases between. The germline CDR1 and CDR2 sequences are SGHAT and FQNNGV. This CDR3 comprises 16 residues. Sequenced sample: peripheral blood. J is TRBJ2-2 and V is TRBV11-2, with a possible D match to TRBD1 (6 bases). This TCR derives from a man aged 60-69 years with acute or convalescent COVID-19. The CDR3 sequence: CASSSYGTLNTGELFF. CDR3 nucleotides: TGTGCCAGCAGCTCATACGGGACACTGAACACCGGGGAGCTGTTTTTT. Supplemented by reference TRBV11-2 and TRBJ2-2, the full variable domain reads EAGVAQSPRYKIIEKRQSVAFWCNPISGHATLYWYQQILGQGPKLLIQFQNNGVVDDSQLPKDRFSAERLKGVDSTLKIQPAKLEDSAVYLCASSSYGTLNTGELFFGEGSRLTVL.